Below, one T cell receptor beta chain is given with its context. Its antigen is still unknown. The data are from a study of cytomegalovirus exposure and HLA in healthy donors. Study results and limitations: In a later analysis, the majority of CMV-associated beta chains seemingly showed HLA restriction. TCR sequences were mostly rare, though some public TCRs occurred in many donors.

The PCR employed 60 Vbeta primers together with 13 Jbeta primers. TCRdb's copy holds only in-frame clones and misses some; the assay was immunoSEQ multiplex PCR. The sample consists of 150,000 to 160,000 clones, roughly 74% of them appearing once. Sequenced input: PBMCs. This sequence originates from a man younger than 35 in good health and CMV-seronegative.

The CDR3: CASSYPGLNTEAFF. The DNA for the CDR3 is TGTGCCAGCAGTTACCCAGGGTTGAACACTGAAGCTTTCTTT. V gene TRBV6-6 combines with J gene TRBJ1-1, with D maybe TRBD1 (5 bases). V was cut by 2 bases and J by 0 bases, with 7 bases left in between. There are 14 residues in the CDR3. Germline V gene lookup returns CDR1 MNHNY and CDR2 SVGAGI (reference sequence).